The sequence of this T cell receptor beta chain was determined in a study of T cell changes during pregnancy in multiple sclerosis. The CDR3 covers 14 residues. V was trimmed by 0 bases and J by 5 bases, leaving 12 bases between them. In germline, CDR1 is SGHRS, CDR2 YFSETQ. Using immunoSEQ multiplex PCR, the repertoire was profiled, and TCRdb retains in-frame clones only, with some absent. This sample has tens of thousands of clones, with over 90% found just once. The receptor was derived from a female donor with multiple sclerosis, enrolled in a pregnancy study. Specimen: peripheral blood, collected in the third trimester of pregnancy. V and J are TRBV5-1 and TRBJ2-7, with TRBD2 as a possible D gene (5 bases). The CDR3 sequence is CASSLEVSANEQYF. Written as DNA, the CDR3 is TGCGCCAGCAGCTTGGAAGTTAGCGCTAACGAGCAGTACTTC. Full variable domain (rest looked up from reference TRBV5-1 and TRBJ2-7): KAGVTQTPRYLIKTRGQQVTLSCSPISGHRSVSWYQQTPGQGLQFLFEYFSETQRNKGNFPGRFSGRQFSNSRSEMNVSTLELGDSALYLCASSLEVSANEQYFGPGTRLTVT.